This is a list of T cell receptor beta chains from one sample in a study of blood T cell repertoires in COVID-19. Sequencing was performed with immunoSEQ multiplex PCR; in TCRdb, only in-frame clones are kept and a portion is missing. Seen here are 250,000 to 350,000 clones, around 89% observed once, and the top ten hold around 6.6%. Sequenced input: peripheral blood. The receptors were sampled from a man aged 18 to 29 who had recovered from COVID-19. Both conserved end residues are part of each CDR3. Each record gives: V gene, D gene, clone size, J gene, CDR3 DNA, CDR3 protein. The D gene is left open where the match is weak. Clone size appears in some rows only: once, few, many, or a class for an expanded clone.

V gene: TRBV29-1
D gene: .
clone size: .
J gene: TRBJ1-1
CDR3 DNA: TGCAGCGTTGATTGGCAGGGGAACACTGAAGCTTTCTTT
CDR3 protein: CSVDWQGNTEAFF

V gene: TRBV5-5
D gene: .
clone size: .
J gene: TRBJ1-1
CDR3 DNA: TGTGCCAGCAGCTTGGCGGGGGTTACTGAAGCTTTCTTT
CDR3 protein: CASSLAGVTEAFF

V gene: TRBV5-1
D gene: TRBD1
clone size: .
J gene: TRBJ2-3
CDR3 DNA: TGCGCCAGCAGCTTAGGACAGGGCCATTCAGATACGCAGTATTTT
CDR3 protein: CASSLGQGHSDTQYF

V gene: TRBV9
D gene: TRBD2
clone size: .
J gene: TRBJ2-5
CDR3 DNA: TGTGCCAGCAGCTCACTAGCGGCGGGGGGGCACCAAGAGACCCAGTACTTC
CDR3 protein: CASSSLAAGGHQETQYF

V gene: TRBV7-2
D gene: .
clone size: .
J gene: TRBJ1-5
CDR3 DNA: TGTGCCAGCAGCTTAGTTGGAGAGCCCCAGCATTTT
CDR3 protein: CASSLVGEPQHF

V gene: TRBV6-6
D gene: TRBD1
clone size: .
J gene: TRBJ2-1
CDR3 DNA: TGTGCCAGCAGTTCGCAGGGGGCGCAGAATGAGCAGTTCTTC
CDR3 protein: CASSSQGAQNEQFF

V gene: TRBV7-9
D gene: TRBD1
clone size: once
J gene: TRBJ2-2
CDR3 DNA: TGTGCCAGCAGTCTCGGACAGGGGAGACTACAGAACACCGGGGAGCTGTTTTTT
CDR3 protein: CASSLGQGRLQNTGELFF

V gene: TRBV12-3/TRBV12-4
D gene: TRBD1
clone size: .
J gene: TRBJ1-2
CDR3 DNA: TGTGCCAGCAGTTTTACAGGGGGAGGCTACACCTTC
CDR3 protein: CASSFTGGGYTF

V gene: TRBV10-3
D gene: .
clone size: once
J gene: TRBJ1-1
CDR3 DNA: TGTGCCATCACAGATGACAGTAATGAAGCTTTCTTT
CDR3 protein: CAITDDSNEAFF

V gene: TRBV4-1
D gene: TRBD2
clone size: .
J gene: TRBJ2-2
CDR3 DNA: TGCGCCAGCAGCCACCTAGGACTAGCCGGGGAGCTGTTTTTT
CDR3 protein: CASSHLGLAGELFF

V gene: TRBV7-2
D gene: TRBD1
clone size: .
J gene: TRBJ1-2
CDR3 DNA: TGTGCCAGCAGCCCGCGGACAGGGTATATGGTCGATGGCTACACCTTC
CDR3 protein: CASSPRTGYMVDGYTF

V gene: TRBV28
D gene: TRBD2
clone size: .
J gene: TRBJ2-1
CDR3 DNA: TGTGCCAGCAGTTCGCTCCCTAGCGGAGGTGAGCAGTTCTTC
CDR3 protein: CASSSLPSGGEQFF

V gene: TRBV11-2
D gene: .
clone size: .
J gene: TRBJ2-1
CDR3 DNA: TGTGCCAGCAGCCTCTTACAATCCTACAATGAGCAGTTCTTC
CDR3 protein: CASSLLQSYNEQFF

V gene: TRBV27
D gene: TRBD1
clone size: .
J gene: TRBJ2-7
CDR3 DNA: TGTGCCAGCAGTCCCCCCCGCACCGGGACAGGGATCGAGCAGTACTTC
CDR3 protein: CASSPPRTGTGIEQYF

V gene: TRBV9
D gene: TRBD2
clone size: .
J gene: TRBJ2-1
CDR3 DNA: TGTGCCAGCAGCGACGGGACTAGCGTCGATGAGCAGTTCTTC
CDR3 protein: CASSDGTSVDEQFF

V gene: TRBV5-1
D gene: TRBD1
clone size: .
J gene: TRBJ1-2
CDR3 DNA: TGCGCCAGCAGAGTGACAGGGGCCTATGGCTACACCTTC
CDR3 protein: CASRVTGAYGYTF

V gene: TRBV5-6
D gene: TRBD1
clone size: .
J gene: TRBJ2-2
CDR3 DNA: TGTGCCAGCAGCTACCGGGACAGGGTAACCGGGGAGCTGTTTTTT
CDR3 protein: CASSYRDRVTGELFF

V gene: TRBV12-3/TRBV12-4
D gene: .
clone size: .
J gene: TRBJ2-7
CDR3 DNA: TGTGCCAGCAGTTCCCGGTCAGGGTACGAGCAGTACTTC
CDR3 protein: CASSSRSGYEQYF

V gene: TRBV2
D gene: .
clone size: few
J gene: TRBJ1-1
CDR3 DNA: TGTGCCAGCAGTCCAGACCGGGACACTGAAGCTTTCTTT
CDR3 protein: CASSPDRDTEAFF

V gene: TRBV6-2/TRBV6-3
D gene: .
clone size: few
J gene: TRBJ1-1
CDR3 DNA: TGTGCCAGCAGTTACGAAATTAGGGGATTAAACACTGAAGCTTTCTTT
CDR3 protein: CASSYEIRGLNTEAFF

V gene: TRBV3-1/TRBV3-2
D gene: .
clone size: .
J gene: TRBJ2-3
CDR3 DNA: TGTGCCAGCAGCCAAGTACCGGGAGGCACAGATACGCAGTATTTT
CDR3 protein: CASSQVPGGTDTQYF

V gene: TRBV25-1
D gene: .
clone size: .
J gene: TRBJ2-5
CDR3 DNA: TGTGCCAGCAGTGAATTTCAGGGTCCTCAAGAGACCCAGTACTTC
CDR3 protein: CASSEFQGPQETQYF

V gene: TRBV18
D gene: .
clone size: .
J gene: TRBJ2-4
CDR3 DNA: TGTGCCAGCTCATCCACAGGGTTTGAAAACATTCAGTACTTC
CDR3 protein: CASSSTGFENIQYF

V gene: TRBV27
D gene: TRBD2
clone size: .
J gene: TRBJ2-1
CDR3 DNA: TGTGCCAGCAGTTTAATACTAGCGGGAGGCAATGAGCAGTTCTTC
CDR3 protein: CASSLILAGGNEQFF

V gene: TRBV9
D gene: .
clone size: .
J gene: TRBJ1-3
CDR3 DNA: TGTGCCAGCAGCGGCGACTTACACTCTGGAAACACCATATATTTT
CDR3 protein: CASSGDLHSGNTIYF

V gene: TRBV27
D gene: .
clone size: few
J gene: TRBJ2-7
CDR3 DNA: TGTGCCAGCAGTGGAACAGGCCTGGGCTACGAGCAGTACTTC
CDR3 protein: CASSGTGLGYEQYF

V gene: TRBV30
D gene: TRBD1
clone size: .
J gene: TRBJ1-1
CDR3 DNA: TGTGCCTGGAGTCTCCCCCTCACAGGGGGTAACACTGAAGCTTTCTTT
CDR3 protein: CAWSLPLTGGNTEAFF

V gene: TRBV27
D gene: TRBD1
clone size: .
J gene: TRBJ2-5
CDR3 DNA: TGTGCCAGCAGTACGACAGGGCTCCAAGAGACCCAGTACTTC
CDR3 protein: CASSTTGLQETQYF

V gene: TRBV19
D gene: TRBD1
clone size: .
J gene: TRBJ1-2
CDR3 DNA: TGTGCCAGTAGTATGGGACAGGGGCCCTATGGCTACACCTTC
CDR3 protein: CASSMGQGPYGYTF

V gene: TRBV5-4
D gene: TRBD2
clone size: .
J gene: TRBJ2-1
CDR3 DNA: TGTGCCAGCAGCACAGGACTAGCGGGGGTAGGTGAGCAGTTCTTC
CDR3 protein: CASSTGLAGVGEQFF

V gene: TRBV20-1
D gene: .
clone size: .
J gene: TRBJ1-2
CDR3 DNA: TGCAGTGCGAGTAACAGGGAAGGCTACACCTTC
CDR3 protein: CSASNREGYTF

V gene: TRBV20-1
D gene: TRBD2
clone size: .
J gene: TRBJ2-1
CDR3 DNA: TGCAGTGCTCGAGGGACTAGCGGACAGTTCTTC
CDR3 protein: CSARGTSGQFF

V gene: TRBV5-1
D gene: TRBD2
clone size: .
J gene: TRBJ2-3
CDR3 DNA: TGCGCCAGCAGGATAGCGGGAGTAGCAGATACGCAGTATTTT
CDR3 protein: CASRIAGVADTQYF

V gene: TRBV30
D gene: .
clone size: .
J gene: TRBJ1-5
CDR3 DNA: TGTGCCTTATCAGGGGAAGTTAATAGCAATCAGCCCCAGCATTTT
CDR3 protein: CALSGEVNSNQPQHF

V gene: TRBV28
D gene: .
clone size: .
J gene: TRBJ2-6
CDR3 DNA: TGTGCCAGCAGCTACGACAGCTCTGGGGCCAACGTCCTGACTTTC
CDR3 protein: CASSYDSSGANVLTF

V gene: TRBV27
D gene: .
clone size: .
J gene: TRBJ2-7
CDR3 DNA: TGTGCCAGCAGTTTGGCCCCCTTTTACGAGCAGTACTTC
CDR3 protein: CASSLAPFYEQYF

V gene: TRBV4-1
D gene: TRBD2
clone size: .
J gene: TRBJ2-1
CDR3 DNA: TGCGCCAGCAGCCCGGGCAGCGGGAGGGCGGGGTACAATGAGCAGTTCTTC
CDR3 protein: CASSPGSGRAGYNEQFF

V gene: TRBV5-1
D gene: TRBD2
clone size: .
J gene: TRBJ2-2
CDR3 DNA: TGCGCCAGCTCTTCGGGCGGGGGACCCACCGGGGAGCTGTTTTTT
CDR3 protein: CASSSGGGPTGELFF

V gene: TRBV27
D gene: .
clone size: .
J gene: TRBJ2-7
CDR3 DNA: TGTGCCAGCAGTTCTCAGGGCTACGAGCAGTACTTC
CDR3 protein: CASSSQGYEQYF

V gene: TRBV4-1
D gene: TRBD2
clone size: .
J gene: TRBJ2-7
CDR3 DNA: TGCGCCAGCAGCCAACTGACTAGCGGGGGCCCAATCTACGAGCAGTACTTC
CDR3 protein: CASSQLTSGGPIYEQYF

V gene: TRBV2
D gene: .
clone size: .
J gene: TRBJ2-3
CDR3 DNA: TGTGCCAGCACTAAGGGGGGACAGTACACAGATACGCAGTATTTT
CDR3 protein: CASTKGGQYTDTQYF

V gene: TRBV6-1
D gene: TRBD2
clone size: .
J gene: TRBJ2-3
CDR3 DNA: TGTGCCAGCAGTGAAGCCGGGGGGGAGCAGTATTTT
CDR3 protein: CASSEAGGEQYF

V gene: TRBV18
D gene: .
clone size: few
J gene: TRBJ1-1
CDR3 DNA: TGTGCCAGCTCACCACTATTAGACACTGAAGCTTTCTTT
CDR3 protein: CASSPLLDTEAFF

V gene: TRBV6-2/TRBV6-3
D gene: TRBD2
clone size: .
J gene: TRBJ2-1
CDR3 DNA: TGTGCCAGCAGTTACTCGCGGGGGATATCCTACAATGAGCAGTTCTTC
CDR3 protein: CASSYSRGISYNEQFF

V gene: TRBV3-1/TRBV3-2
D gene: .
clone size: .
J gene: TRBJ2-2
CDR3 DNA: TGTGCCACCCAGGCCGGGGGTTTCGGGTCCGGGGAGCTGTTTTTT
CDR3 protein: CATQAGGFGSGELFF

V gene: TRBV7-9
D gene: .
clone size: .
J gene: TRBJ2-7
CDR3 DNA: TGTGCCAGCAGCTCCCCCCCAGGGAAACAGTACTTC
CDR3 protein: CASSSPPGKQYF

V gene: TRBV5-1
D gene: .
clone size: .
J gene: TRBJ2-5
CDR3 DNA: TGCGCCAGCAGCCCTCTCCAAGAGACCCAGTACTTC
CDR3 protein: CASSPLQETQYF

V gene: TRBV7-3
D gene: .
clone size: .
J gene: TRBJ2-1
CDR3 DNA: TGTGCCAGCAGCTCCGGGGGTTCGTCCTACAATGAGCAGTTCTTC
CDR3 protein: CASSSGGSSYNEQFF

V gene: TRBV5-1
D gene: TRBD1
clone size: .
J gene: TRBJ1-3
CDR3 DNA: TGCGCCAGCAGCCAACGGACAGGGGTTGGAAACACCATATATTTT
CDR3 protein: CASSQRTGVGNTIYF

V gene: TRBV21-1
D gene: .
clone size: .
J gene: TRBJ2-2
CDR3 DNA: TGTGCCAGCAGCGTTCAGGGGAACACCGGGGAGCTGTTTTTT
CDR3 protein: CASSVQGNTGELFF

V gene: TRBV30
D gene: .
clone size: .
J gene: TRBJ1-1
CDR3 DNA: TGTGCCTGGAGTGGTTCGGGGTCTGAAGCTTTCTTT
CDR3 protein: CAWSGSGSEAFF

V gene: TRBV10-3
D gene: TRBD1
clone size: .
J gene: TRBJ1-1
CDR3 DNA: TGTGCCACCGGACAGGGGGGTCCGAACACTGAAGCTTTCTTT
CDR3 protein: CATGQGGPNTEAFF

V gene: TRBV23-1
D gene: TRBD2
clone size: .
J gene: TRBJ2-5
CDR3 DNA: TGCGCCAGCAGTCTGACCCTTGGGGGGGTTCAAGAGACCCAGTACTTC
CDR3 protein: CASSLTLGGVQETQYF

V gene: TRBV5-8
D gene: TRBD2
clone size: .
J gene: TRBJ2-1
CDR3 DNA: TGTGCCAGCAGCAATAGCGGGAGCTCCTACAATGAGCAGTTCTTC
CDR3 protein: CASSNSGSSYNEQFF